This T cell receptor beta chain was found in a study of human T cells and chemical hapten exposure. TCRdb reanalysed the RACE reads using MiXCR and keeps one entry per CDR3 protein. The data contain some 300,000 distinct CDR3 sequences, approximately 5% of them seen just once; the ten biggest clones take up 7% to 10%. Broader study findings: A positive correlation with patch test score was found for PT1 expanded TCR counts.

The CDR3 has 15 amino acids. Germline V gene lookup returns CDR1 LGHDT and CDR2 YNNKEL (reference sequence). The V segment lost 2 bases and the J segment 2 bases; nucleotides outside the gene matches: 2. Time point described: pre-sensitization, week 0. The treatment here: therapeutic diphenylcyclopropenone sensitization with weekly scalp DPC. On this clonotype itself: Its antigen is currently unknown.

The chain is built from TRBV3-1 and TRBJ1-3; 8 bases are shared with TRBD1. The TCR was taken from a woman younger than 30 with alopecia areata. Some clones in this sample may be carry-over from other donors' samples. The sequencing here drew on whole blood, taken in connection with sensitization to the hapten diphenylcyclopropenone (DPC). The CDR3 reads CASSQWDRPGNTIYF. The DNA of the CDR3 is TGTGCCAGCAGCCAATGGGACAGGCCTGGAAACACCATATATTTT.